This T cell receptor beta chain originates from a study of T cell responses to AZD1222 COVID-19 vaccine. Overall study results and limits: Two AZD1222 doses significantly raised spike-specific TCR breadth and depth over controls. Donor demographics were predominantly white British with a female majority; clonal diversity may be underestimated.

The table came from immunoSEQ multiplex PCR; TCRdb's copy has only in-frame clones and leaves some out. The table records 250,000 to 300,000 clones, around 92% of them present only once. As regards this clone: Antigen specificity is unknown.

The CDR3 runs to 12 residues. Germline V lookup: CDR1 SNHLY, CDR2 FYNNEI. V was clipped by 5 bases and J by 7 bases, with 11 bases between them. The TCR sequence derives from an adult who received the AZD1222 COVID-19 vaccine. This chain connects TRBV2 to TRBJ2-5; maybe TRBD1 (6 bases). Sequenced here: peripheral blood, sampled 28 days after the second AZD1222 dose. The CDR3 region is CASSPLGGTQYF. The CDR3, as DNA: TGTGCCAGCAGTCCGTTAGGGGGGACCCAGTACTTC.